A single sample gave rise to the 29 T cell receptor beta chains below, sequenced in a study of control samples from healthy donors and cancer patients. Some clones are missing from TCRdb's copy, which holds only in-frame ones; the method was immunoSEQ multiplex PCR. This table has roughly 130,000 clones, about 88% appearing once. The sequenced sample consisted of blood. The receptors here all came from a man aged 45-65 years in good health.

The chain is built from TRBV18 and TRBJ1-5; TRBD1 might be the D (6 bases). The CDR3 contains 14 residues. V shed 1 base and J shed 8 bases, with 12 bases lying between them. Germline V gene lookup returns CDR1 KGHSH and CDR2 LQKENI. As DNA, the CDR3 is TGTGCCAGCTCACCACAGCGCAGGGGTGAGCCCCAGCATTTT. Translated, it gives CASSPQRRGEPQHF.

The chain joins TRBV28 to TRBJ2-2; 7 bases fit TRBD2. Germline loops: CDR1 MDHEN, CDR2 SYDVKM. V lost 5 bases to trimming and J lost 3 bases; unmatched junction nucleotides: 15. The CDR3 length is 18 residues. CDR3 nucleotides: TGTGCCAGCAGTACTCCATCCTGGGGGGGAATTGACACCGGGGAGCTGTTTTTT. This gives the protein CASSTPSWGGIDTGELFF.

The chain has TRBV30 and TRBJ2-2; D call uncertain. Germline CDR1 reads GTSNPN; CDR2 reads SVGIG (reference sequence). This CDR3 comprises 13 residues. V dropped 3 bases and J dropped 3 bases, with 8 bases sitting between them. DNA for the CDR3: TGTGCCTGGAGAAGTCTGCACACCGGGGAGCTGTTTTTT. Its translation is CAWRSLHTGELFF.

V usage is TRBV29-1 and J usage is TRBJ2-1; a possible D gene is TRBD1 (5 bases). With 1 base removed from V and 8 bases from J, the gap between germline ends came to 18 bases. Germline V lookup: CDR1 SQVTM, CDR2 ANQGSEA. The CDR3 consists of 15 residues. The CDR3 nucleotides read TGCAGCGTTGAAGCAGGGCAGGGTTTCGGCGATGAGCAGTTCTTC. It codes for CSVEAGQGFGDEQFF.

The chain joins TRBV4-1 to TRBJ2-5; no clear D gene. V was clipped by 0 bases and J by 9 bases, with 11 bases between them. Germline V CDR1 and CDR2: MGHRA, YSYEKL. The CDR3 spans 13 residues. The CDR3 bases are TGCGCCAGCAGCCAAGATATGCTACGGGCCCAGTACTTC. Amino acid sequence: CASSQDMLRAQYF.

The gene calls are TRBV4-1 and TRBJ1-4, with no clear D. Germline CDR1 and CDR2: MGHRA and YSYEKL. With 1 base removed from V and 8 bases from J, the gap between germline ends came to 11 bases. CDR3 length: 14 residues. The CDR3 sequence: CASSQVIGPEKLFF. CDR3 in DNA: TGCGCCAGCAGCCAAGTCATTGGGCCAGAAAAACTGTTTTTT.

This chain uses TRBV2 with TRBJ1-5; 7 nucleotides align to TRBD1. Losses at the gene ends were 6 bases for V and 3 bases for J; bases not matched to a gene: 2. This CDR3 region has 13 residues. Germline lookup yields CDR1 SNHLY and CDR2 FYNNEI. CDR3 residues: CASRGQVNQPQHF. CDR3 coding DNA: TGTGCCAGCAGAGGACAGGTCAATCAGCCCCAGCATTTT.

The J gene is TRBJ2-1, the V gene TRBV5-1, with a weak D call TRBD1 (6 bases). In germline, CDR1 is SGHRS, CDR2 YFSETQ. The CDR3 totals 17 residues. Deletions cut 0 bases from V and 9 bases from J, with 22 bases between. DNA of the CDR3: TGCGCCAGCAGCTTGGGAGGGCACAGGGTTGGTTTCGGTGAGCAGTTCTTC. Translated: CASSLGGHRVGFGEQFF.

The chain links TRBV24-1 to TRBJ2-1; 10 bases align to TRBD1. The CDR3 sequence is 17 residues long. V shed 0 bases and J 13 bases; nucleotides not matched to a gene: 14. Germline CDR1 is KGHDR and CDR2 is SFDVKD. The CDR3 loop reads CATSDLEGQGGLLKQFF. The CDR3 region has the DNA TGTGCCACCAGTGATTTGGAAGGACAGGGGGGTTTATTGAAACAGTTCTTC.

The gene calls are TRBV18 and TRBJ2-2; 7 bases align to TRBD1. Germline CDR1 is KGHSH and CDR2 is LQKENI. J gave up 0 bases and V 6 bases, and 4 bases lay outside the gene matches. CDR3 length equals 15 residues. The CDR3 coding sequence is TGTGCCAGCTCCACAGGGGTTTCGAACACCGGGGAGCTGTTTTTT. Translation gives CASSTGVSNTGELFF. Drawing the rest from reference TRBV18 and TRBJ2-2, the complete variable domain is NAGVMQNPRHLVRRRGQEARLRCSPMKGHSHVYWYRQLPEEGLKFMVYLQKENIIDESGMPKERFSAEFPKEGPSILRIQQVVRGDSAAYFCASSTGVSNTGELFFGEGSRLTVL.

The chain combines TRBV5-1 with TRBJ2-7; D call uncertain. The V and J ends lost 2 bases and 2 bases respectively, with 11 bases between them. This CDR3 has 14 residues. Per germline, CDR1 SGHRS and CDR2 YFSETQ. The CDR3: CASSFTFGTYEQYF. The CDR3, as DNA: TGCGCCAGCAGCTTTACGTTTGGGACCTACGAGCAGTACTTC.

The chain has TRBV11-3 and TRBJ1-1; TRBD1 matches at 7 bases. Germline CDR1 is SGHNT and CDR2 is YENEEA. CDR3 length: 13 amino acids. V shed 3 bases, J shed 4 bases, and the junction held 2 bases outside the gene matches. The CDR3 nucleotides are TGTGCCAGCAGCTTCGCAGGGGGCACTGAAGCTTTCTTT. It yields the protein CASSFAGGTEAFF.

The gene calls are TRBV6-2 or TRBV6-3 and TRBJ1-5, with a tentative D call TRBD1 (5 bases). V was cut by 4 bases and J by 5 bases, with 9 bases left in between. CDR3 length: 13 amino acids. Germline V gene lookup returns CDR1 MNHEY and CDR2 SVGEGT. The CDR3 spells CASSSPRDQPQHF. CDR3 nucleotides: TGTGCCAGCAGTTCTCCCAGGGATCAGCCCCAGCATTTT.

J is TRBJ1-1 and V is TRBV4-2; 7 positions agree with TRBD1. After removal of 1 base from V and 4 bases from J, the junction contained 6 bases not matched to a gene. There are 15 residues in the CDR3. CDR1 is LGHNA and CDR2 is YNFKEQ in the germline V gene. Here the CDR3 reads CASSQALTGATEAFF. In nucleotides, the CDR3 is TGTGCCAGCAGCCAAGCCCTTACAGGGGCCACTGAAGCTTTCTTT.

The V gene is TRBV7-2, the J gene TRBJ2-1, with 8 bases fitting TRBD2. CDR3 size: 15 residues. Germline lookup yields CDR1 SGHTA and CDR2 FQGNSA. V dropped 5 bases and J dropped 9; count of bases not matched to a gene: 12. The CDR3 DNA follows: TGTGCCAGCAGCCCTCGGGGGGGCTTCTCCAGTGAGCAGTTCTTC. Translating it yields CASSPRGGFSSEQFF.

The V call is TRBV27, the J call TRBJ2-6; D perhaps matches TRBD2 (5 bases). The CDR3 is made up of 18 amino acids. Germline CDR1 and CDR2: MNHEY and SMNVEV (reference sequence). Trimming took 10 bases from V and 0 from J, leaving 22 bases between them. The CDR3 spells CATTPRRGTVSGANVLTF. For the CDR3, the DNA is TGTGCCACCACCCCCCGACGGGGAACGGTCTCTGGGGCCAACGTCCTGACTTTC.

This chain uses TRBV7-9 with TRBJ1-2, with a tentative D call TRBD1 (5 bases). V dropped 2 bases and J dropped 7 bases, with 14 bases sitting between them. CDR3 length: 14 amino acids. Germline V gives CDR1 SEHNR, CDR2 FQNEAQ (reference sequence). CDR3 sequence (DNA): TGTGCCAGCAGCTTACAAGGGACTAGTGCTGGCTACACCTTC. Encoded protein: CASSLQGTSAGYTF.

The table lists this clone with a few counts. The chain uses TRBV9 and TRBJ1-1, with D possibly TRBD1 on 6 matching bases. Trimming cost V 5 bases and J 12 bases, with 20 bases left between them. Germline V gene lookup returns CDR1 SGDLS and CDR2 YYNGEE. The CDR3 runs to 13 residues. This chain's CDR3 is CASSSGGYSRSFF. CDR3 bases: TGTGCCAGCAGTTCGGGGGGCTATTCCCGATCTTTCTTT. Full variable domain (missing parts from reference TRBV9 and TRBJ1-1): DSGVTQTPKHLITATGQRVTLRCSPRSGDLSVYWYQQSLDQGLQFLIQYYNGEERAKGNILERFSAQQFPDLHSELNLSSLELGDSALYFCASSSGGYSRSFFGQGTRLTVV.

The genes are TRBV7-2 and TRBJ1-3, with D unresolved. The CDR3 loop spans 15 amino acids. CDR1 SGHTA and CDR2 FQGNSA come from the germline V gene. The ends were cut back, 5 bases at V and 5 bases at J, with 16 bases in the middle. The CDR3 protein is CASSPGPDRRNTIYF. CDR3 nucleotides: TGTGCCAGCAGCCCTGGGCCCGATAGAAGAAACACCATATATTTT.

The rearrangement joins TRBV12-3 or TRBV12-4 to TRBJ1-2; D gene uncertain. V was trimmed by 5 bases and J by 3 bases, leaving 10 bases between them. The CDR3 contains 13 residues. The CDR3 nucleotides are TGTGCCAGCAGTCCGGCGATGGACTATGGCTACACCTTC. Encoded protein: CASSPAMDYGYTF.

In regard to this clone: The same CDR3 arises from other DNA sequences in this sample as well. This sequence joins TRBV5-4 and TRBJ2-2; D may be TRBD1 (5 bases). Looked up from germline, CDR1 is SGHNT and CDR2 is YYREEE (reference sequence). This CDR3 spans 14 amino acids. Deletions cut 4 bases from V and 1 base from J, with 8 bases between. The CDR3 is CASSLDRNTGELFF. CDR3 nucleotides: TGTGCCAGCAGCCTAGACAGGAACACCGGGGAGCTGTTTTTT.

The chain employs TRBV19 and TRBJ1-2; a weak D match, TRBD1 (6 bases). V dropped 5 bases and J dropped 8 bases, with 15 bases sitting between them. Germline V gives CDR1 LNHDA, CDR2 SQIVND (reference sequence). This CDR3 is built from 13 residues. This CDR3 reads CASSSYRVKGYTF. CDR3 DNA: TGTGCCAGTAGTTCCTACAGGGTGAAGGGCTACACCTTC. The variable domain in full, with the rest retrieved from reference TRBV19 and TRBJ1-2, is DGGITQSPKYLFRKEGQNVTLSCEQNLNHDAMYWYRQDPGQGLRLIYYSQIVNDFQKGDIAEGYSVSREKKESFPLTVTSAQKNPTAFYLCASSSYRVKGYTFGSGTRLTVV.

The CDR3 bases are TGTGCCAGCAGTTTATCCCTGGAATTGAACACTGAAGCTTTCTTT. It encodes CASSLSLELNTEAFF. This chain links TRBV27 with TRBJ1-1; D gene unclear. The CDR3 has 15 residues. CDR1 and CDR2 from the germline V gene are MNHEY and SMNVEV (reference sequence). Trimming stripped 0 bases from V and 0 bases from J, with 8 bases between.

The chain has TRBV5-1 and TRBJ2-5; the D is unclear. Trimming cost V 2 bases and J 2 bases, with 10 bases left between them. Germline CDR1 is SGHRS and CDR2 is YFSETQ. The CDR3 is made up of 14 amino acids. CDR3 coding DNA: TGCGCCAGCAGCTTTCGAACTGTGCAAGAGACCCAGTACTTC. It codes for CASSFRTVQETQYF.

The genes are TRBV2 and TRBJ1-6; D unresolved. V was trimmed by 2 bases and J by 2 bases, leaving 7 bases between them. The CDR3 loop spans 15 amino acids. Germline assignment: CDR1 SNHLY and CDR2 FYNNEI. The CDR3 loop reads CASSERSAYNSPLHF. The CDR3 coding sequence is TGTGCCAGCAGTGAAAGGTCTGCCTATAATTCACCCCTCCACTTT.

This clone has only a few counts. The chain carries TRBV7-3 and TRBJ2-7; D tentatively fits TRBD1 or TRBD2 (5 bases each). The CDR3 extends over 13 amino acids. With 5 bases removed from V and 0 bases from J, the gap between germline ends came to 8 bases. Germline V gene data show CDR1 as SGHTA and CDR2 as FQGTGA. The CDR3 region has the DNA TGTGCCAGCAGCAGGGGACGCTCCTACGAGCAGTACTTC. As protein: CASSRGRSYEQYF.

The chain uses TRBV5-1 and TRBJ1-1; D perhaps matches TRBD1 (6 bases). This CDR3 is 16 amino acids long. V dropped 4 bases and J dropped 0 bases, with 16 bases sitting between them. The germline gives CDR1 SGHRS, CDR2 YFSETQ. This chain's CDR3 is CASSPSRGLLNTEAFF. In nucleotides, the CDR3 is TGCGCCAGCAGCCCCTCGCGGGGGCTCCTGAACACTGAAGCTTTCTTT.

The chain combines TRBV4-1 with TRBJ2-3, with a weak D call TRBD2 (5 bases). V lost 0 bases and J 1 base, leaving 11 bases between the germline ends. CDR3 length: 16 residues. CDR1 and CDR2 from the germline V gene are MGHRA and YSYEKL. This chain's CDR3 is CASSQEASSGTDTQYF. DNA for the CDR3: TGCGCCAGCAGCCAAGAAGCTAGCTCAGGCACAGATACGCAGTATTTT.

The chain combines TRBV7-2 with TRBJ2-1; 10 positions match TRBD2. This CDR3 contains 18 residues. Trimming removed 4 bases from V and 0 bases from J; junction bases left unmatched: 9. The germline CDR1 and CDR2 sequences are SGHTA and FQGNSA. This chain's CDR3 is CASSWDSGGSPSYNEQFF. The CDR3 bases are TGTGCCAGCAGCTGGGATAGCGGGGGGTCCCCCTCCTACAATGAGCAGTTCTTC.